These 25 T cell receptor beta chains were sequenced from one sample in a study of blood T cell repertoires in COVID-19. Profiled with immunoSEQ multiplex PCR; TCRdb holds only in-frame clones, not every one. The sample lists nearly 100,000 clones, less than 90% occurring once. The source material was peripheral blood. The receptors were sampled from an older man with acute or convalescent COVID-19.

J is TRBJ1-4 and V is TRBV19, with TRBD1 as a possible D gene (5 bases). Germline V gives CDR1 LNHDA, CDR2 SQIVND (reference sequence). The CDR3 runs to 15 residues. V lost 3 bases and J 8 bases, leaving 16 bases between the germline ends. The CDR3 DNA is TGTGCCAGTAGTATGCCAATGTGGGGCCGAGAAAAACTGTTTTTT. It yields the protein CASSMPMWGREKLFF.

V gene TRBV25-1 combines with J gene TRBJ1-1, with a weak D call TRBD1 (6 bases). With 1 base removed from V and 6 bases from J, the gap between germline ends came to 21 bases. This CDR3 contains 17 residues. Germline V CDR1 and CDR2: MGHDK, SYGVNS. The CDR3 DNA follows: TGTGCCAGCAGTGAATCGAGGTCGGGCAGGGGAATGTCTGAAGCTTTCTTT. Translation gives CASSESRSGRGMSEAFF.

The chain carries TRBV29-1 and TRBJ1-2; D is unclear. The germline gives CDR1 SQVTM, CDR2 ANQGSEA. The CDR3 contains 12 residues. V lost 3 bases and J 4 bases, leaving 9 bases between the germline ends. The CDR3 sequence: CSVDSGGYGYTF. CDR3 DNA sequence: TGCAGCGTTGACTCCGGTGGCTATGGCTACACCTTC.

This clone is a singleton in its sample. The CDR3 DNA sequence: TGTGCCAGTAGTATAGCCGGGACAGGGGGGCGAGAGACCCAGTACTTC. Its translation is CASSIAGTGGRETQYF. The chain uses TRBV19 and TRBJ2-5; 11 bases align to TRBD1. The V gene's germline CDR1 is LNHDA and CDR2 SQIVND (reference sequence). The V segment lost 1 base and the J segment 4 bases; nucleotides outside the gene matches: 5. The CDR3 length is 16 residues.

This chain uses TRBV9 with TRBJ2-7, with D possibly being TRBD1 (6 bases). Deletions cut 2 bases from V and 6 bases from J, with 18 bases between. Germline V gene lookup returns CDR1 SGDLS and CDR2 YYNGEE. This CDR3 contains 15 residues. In DNA form, the CDR3 reads TGTGCCAGCAGCGTGAGGGGGTGGTGGGCCCTCGAGCAGTACTTC. As protein: CASSVRGWWALEQYF.

The chain uses TRBV5-1 and TRBJ2-2, with TRBD2 matching over 8 bases. V lost 0 bases to trimming and J lost 8 bases; unmatched junction nucleotides: 3. The length of the CDR3 is 14 residues. Germline loops: CDR1 SGHRS, CDR2 YFSETQ. CDR3: CASSLAGGPGELFF. In DNA, the CDR3 is TGCGCCAGCAGCTTGGCGGGAGGGCCTGGGGAGCTGTTTTTT.

CDR3 sequence reads: CASRTTGGTGYGYTF. The CDR3 region has the DNA TGTGCCAGCAGAACAACAGGGGGCACCGGCTATGGCTACACCTTC. The chain carries TRBV5-4 and TRBJ1-2; 9 bases match TRBD1. V was clipped by 5 bases and J by 4 bases; unmatched bases: 9. CDR3 size: 15 residues. Per the germline V gene, CDR1 is SGHNT and CDR2 is YYREEE (reference sequence).

The rearrangement uses TRBV19 and TRBJ2-4, with a weak D call TRBD1 (6 bases). Looked up from germline, CDR1 is LNHDA and CDR2 is SQIVND (reference sequence). V was cut by 2 bases and J by 7 bases, with 12 bases left in between. The CDR3 has 14 amino acids. The CDR3 here is CASSIKGGRNIQYF. The CDR3 coding sequence is TGTGCCAGTAGTATAAAAGGGGGTAGGAACATTCAGTACTTC.

The J gene is TRBJ1-1, the V gene TRBV10-3, with no clear D. CDR1 is ENHRY, CDR2 SYGVKD, per germline. V gave up 0 bases and J gave up 5 bases, with 7 bases separating them. This CDR3 has 13 amino acids. CDR3 protein: CAISESRVTEAFF. CDR3 bases: TGTGCCATCAGTGAGTCGAGAGTGACTGAAGCTTTCTTT.

The chain has TRBV18 and TRBJ2-4; 8 nucleotides line up with TRBD1. The V and J ends lost 5 bases and 5 bases, in that order; junction bases with no gene match: 8. The CDR3 loop spans 15 amino acids. The V gene's germline CDR1 is KGHSH and CDR2 LQKENI. In DNA, the CDR3 is TGTGCCAGCTCAGCGACAGGGGTAGGCCAAAACATTCAGTACTTC. Its protein product is CASSATGVGQNIQYF. The full variable domain, rest sourced from reference TRBV18 and TRBJ2-4, is NAGVMQNPRHLVRRRGQEARLRCSPMKGHSHVYWYRQLPEEGLKFMVYLQKENIIDESGMPKERFSAEFPKEGPSILRIQQVVRGDSAAYFCASSATGVGQNIQYFGAGTRLSVL.

The chain employs TRBV11-2 and TRBJ2-7; 9 bases align to TRBD1. The length of the CDR3 is 14 residues. The germline gives CDR1 SGHAT, CDR2 FQNNGV. J lost 6 bases, V lost 2 bases, and 5 bases had no gene match. The CDR3 DNA reads TGTGCCAGCAGCTTAACGGGACAGGGATTCGAGCAGTACTTC. Amino acids: CASSLTGQGFEQYF. The whole variable domain, remainder taken from reference TRBV11-2 and TRBJ2-7, is EAGVAQSPRYKIIEKRQSVAFWCNPISGHATLYWYQQILGQGPKLLIQFQNNGVVDDSQLPKDRFSAERLKGVDSTLKIQPAKLEDSAVYLCASSLTGQGFEQYFGPGTRLTVT.

V usage is TRBV28 and J usage is TRBJ2-5; possibly TRBD2 for D (6 bases). This CDR3 spans 13 amino acids. Germline V lookup: CDR1 MDHEN, CDR2 SYDVKM. Trimming removed 6 bases at V and 5 bases at J, with 13 bases between. The CDR3 reads CASRDSGWETQYF. In DNA, the CDR3 is TGTGCCAGCAGAGATAGCGGATGGGAGACCCAGTACTTC.

CDR3 DNA sequence: TGTGCCAGCAAGGACAGTCCCGCTGCTAACTATGGCTACACCTTC. This codes for CASKDSPAANYGYTF. V usage is TRBV28 and J usage is TRBJ1-2, with a tentative D call TRBD1 (6 bases). Deletions cut 7 bases from V and 0 bases from J, with 15 bases between. Germline CDR1 is MDHEN and CDR2 is SYDVKM. The length of the CDR3 is 15 residues.

This clone was found a few times. The V call is TRBV19, the J call TRBJ2-2, with 7 bases identical to TRBD1. Germline V gene sequence: CDR1 LNHDA, CDR2 SQIVND (reference sequence). Trimming cost V 4 bases and J 7 bases; bases outside gene matches: 15. The CDR3 spans 17 residues. The CDR3 sequence is CASSSNRGRARVGELFF. The CDR3 bases are TGTGCCAGTAGTAGCAACAGGGGTAGGGCACGGGTCGGGGAGCTGTTTTTT.

The V and J genes are TRBV24-1 and TRBJ2-5; the D gene is possibly TRBD2 (5 bases). Germline V CDR1 and CDR2: KGHDR, SFDVKD. With 1 base removed from V and 1 base from J, the gap between germline ends came to 12 bases. This CDR3 spans 16 amino acids. The CDR3 region is CATSDFTLGSQETQYF. As DNA, the CDR3 is TGTGCCACCAGTGATTTCACCCTAGGGAGCCAAGAGACCCAGTACTTC.

The chain joins TRBV12-3 or TRBV12-4 to TRBJ2-7; TRBD2 matches at 10 bases. This CDR3 is built from 13 residues. With V trimmed by 10 bases and J by 3 bases, 6 bases remained unmatched. The CDR3 DNA follows: TGTGCCACCCGGACTAGCGGACACTACGAGCAGTACTTC. This sequence encodes CATRTSGHYEQYF.

The genes are TRBV5-6 and TRBJ1-5; no firm D call. Germline V gene sequence: CDR1 SGHDT, CDR2 YYEEEE. The length of the CDR3 is 16 residues. Trimming took 0 bases from V and 0 from J, leaving 10 bases between them. CDR3 loop: CASSLGQAYSNQPQHF. The CDR3 DNA reads TGTGCCAGCAGCTTGGGGCAGGCATATAGCAATCAGCCCCAGCATTTT.

This chain joins TRBV18 and TRBJ1-1, with TRBD1 identical over 7 bases. This CDR3 is 15 amino acids long. V lost 9 bases and J lost 1; bases outside the gene matches: 11. Germline V gene sequence: CDR1 KGHSH, CDR2 LQKENI. CDR3 sequence (DNA): TGTGCCAGTTTCCAGGGGGATCATCGGAACACTGAAGCTTTCTTT. It specifies CASFQGDHRNTEAFF.

This clone showed up just once. The genes are TRBV5-8 and TRBJ2-2, with D perhaps TRBD2 (5 bases). Germline assignment: CDR1 SGHTS and CDR2 YDEGEE. The V and J ends lost 6 bases and 6 bases respectively, with 6 bases between them. The length of the CDR3 is 11 residues. The CDR3 loop is CASTRAGELFF. The CDR3 DNA reads as TGTGCCAGCACGCGGGCCGGGGAGCTGTTTTTT.

The rearrangement links TRBV7-8 to TRBJ2-1, with D perhaps matching TRBD1 (5 bases). This CDR3 spans 16 amino acids. V was pared by 5 bases and J by 6 bases, with 20 bases between. Germline V CDR1 and CDR2: SGHVS, FQNEAQ. This CDR3 reads CASSRRWGLGSNEQFF. CDR3 nucleotides: TGTGCCAGCAGCAGAAGGTGGGGCTTGGGCTCCAATGAGCAGTTCTTC.

The genes are TRBV6-5 and TRBJ2-7; the D gene is possibly TRBD1 (5 bases). The CDR3 is 15 amino acids. CDR1 and CDR2 from the germline V gene are MNHEY and SVGAGI. The germline V and J ends were trimmed by 3 bases and 3 bases, with 15 bases remaining between them. CDR3 sequence (DNA): TGTGCCAGCAGTTATGGGATCACAGGTGGCTACGAGCAGTACTTC. It encodes CASSYGITGGYEQYF.

The chain links TRBV28 to TRBJ2-2, with TRBD1 matching over 10 bases. The V gene end was trimmed by 6 bases and the J gene end by 5 bases; junction bases not matched to a gene: 6. The CDR3 totals 15 residues. Germline values: CDR1 MDHEN, CDR2 SYDVKM. The CDR3 coding sequence is TGTGCCAGCAGAACCGGGACAGGGGTAACCGGGGAGCTGTTTTTT. It translates to CASRTGTGVTGELFF.

This chain links TRBV28 with TRBJ1-2; D call uncertain. The CDR3 extends over 13 amino acids. CDR1 MDHEN and CDR2 SYDVKM come from the germline V gene. V was clipped by 7 bases and J by 8 bases, with 17 bases between them. For the CDR3, the DNA is TGTGCCAGCAAGGTTTCAGTTGCGGAAGGCTACACCTTC. Its translation is CASKVSVAEGYTF.

The V and J genes are TRBV5-8 and TRBJ2-3, with D maybe TRBD2 (7 bases). Trimming removed 1 base at V and 2 bases at J, with 14 bases between. CDR1 SGHTS and CDR2 YDEGEE come from the germline V gene. The CDR3 runs to 16 residues. CDR3 nucleotide sequence: TGTGCCAGCAGCTTGCCCAGGGGACTATTCACAGATACGCAGTATTTT. Translation: CASSLPRGLFTDTQYF.

This clone has just one count. The rearrangement uses TRBV7-2 and TRBJ1-6; 8 bases are a match to TRBD1. Looked up from germline, CDR1 is SGHTA and CDR2 is FQGNSA. V lost 6 bases, J lost 4 bases, and 5 bases stayed unmatched. The CDR3 contains 15 residues. The CDR3 loop is CASRLTGAYNSPLHF. In nucleotides, the CDR3 is TGTGCCAGCAGGTTGACAGGGGCGTATAATTCACCCCTCCACTTT.